These T cell receptor beta chains were read from a single sample in a study of identical twins. TCRdb independently ran MiXCR on the 5' RACE reads; one entry per CDR3 protein. The sample includes hundreds of thousands of distinct CDR3 sequences, around 20% of them seen just once. These data are also associated with another study on T cells expressing NK-cell markers.

Sequenced material: PBMCs. Receptors originate from a woman between 18 and 30 years old in good health. Each CDR3 is given with its conserved first and last residue. The D gene is left open where the match is weak. Size values are once, few and many counts, or a class for expanded clones, and some rows have none.

>NA|TRBJ2-3|TRBV7-2|NA
TGTGCCAGCAGCTTTGAGGCTATCACGCAGTATTTT
CASSFEAITQYF
>NA|TRBJ2-1|TRBV9|NA
TGTGCCAGCAGCTCCCGGGACACGTACAATGAGCAGTTCTTC
CASSSRDTYNEQFF
>NA|TRBJ2-5|TRBV7-9|TRBD2
TGTGTCAGCAGCTTCTTTCTAGCGGGGGGACAAGAGACCCAGTACTTC
CVSSFFLAGGQETQYF
>many|TRBJ2-1|TRBV20-1|TRBD2
TGCAGTGCTCCCCGTCCGAGCGGGAGCTACAATGAGCAGTTCTTC
CSAPRPSGSYNEQFF
>NA|TRBJ2-2|TRBV6-5|NA
TGTGCCAGCAGTTATCTTAGTCGAACGACCGGGGAGCTGTTTTTT
CASSYLSRTTGELFF
>NA|TRBJ2-1|TRBV19|NA
TGTGCCAGTAGTGCCCCCCTGAAGCGGCAGGTCTACAATGAGCAGTTCTTC
CASSAPLKRQVYNEQFF
>NA|TRBJ2-3|TRBV5-1|TRBD2
TGCGCCAGCAGCGAAATCAGCGGGAGGAGCACAGATACGCAGTATTTT
CASSEISGRSTDTQYF
>NA|TRBJ2-7|TRBV5-5|NA
TGTGCCAGCAGCCTCGACGCCCGGGGTTGGAGCGAGCAGTACTTC
CASSLDARGWSEQYF
>few|TRBJ2-1|TRBV20-1|NA
TGCAGTGCTAGAGCGTGGCGGGACCTAAAAAATGAGCAGTTCTTC
CSARAWRDLKNEQFF
>NA|TRBJ1-1|TRBV20-1|NA
TGCAGTGCTAGAGTACCTCCTATGAACACTGAAGCTTTCTTT
CSARVPPMNTEAFF
>many|TRBJ1-2|TRBV5-1|NA
TGCGCCAGCAGCTTGGCCCCAGGGAATAACTATGGCTACACCTTC
CASSLAPGNNYGYTF
>many|TRBJ1-5|TRBV10-3|NA
TGTGCCATCGGGGGGACGCCCCAGCATTTT
CAIGGTPQHF
>NA|TRBJ2-2|TRBV9|NA
TGTGCCAGCAGCGTGATGTCCACTAACCTTAAAACCGGGGAGCTGTTTTTT
CASSVMSTNLKTGELFF
>many|TRBJ2-5|TRBV6-5|TRBD1
TGTGCCAGCGTTGTGGACAGGGCGCAAGAGACCCAGTACTTC
CASVVDRAQETQYF
>NA|TRBJ2-7|TRBV5-8|TRBD1
TGTGCCAGCAGCTTGCGGGACAGGACCTCCACCTACGAGCAGTACTTC
CASSLRDRTSTYEQYF
>few|TRBJ2-7|TRBV4-3|TRBD2
TGCGCCAGCAGCCAAGAGCTAGCGGGAGAGTTTTGGGAGCAGTACTTC
CASSQELAGEFWEQYF
>NA|TRBJ2-2|TRBV5-1|NA
TGCGCCAGCAGCTTGGTTGGCAGCTACACCGGGGAGCTGTTTTTT
CASSLVGSYTGELFF
>few|TRBJ2-5|TRBV7-9|TRBD2
TGTGCCAGCAGCTTAAGGGAGCGGGAGGAGGGAGAGACCCAGTACTTC
CASSLREREEGETQYF
>few|TRBJ2-1|TRBV5-1|NA
TGCGCCAGCAGCTTCGGCCCGGACAATGAGCAGTTCTTC
CASSFGPDNEQFF
>NA|TRBJ2-1|TRBV12-3/TRBV12-4|NA
TGTGCCAGCAGTTTACTGGGCCCAGCCACGCAGTTCTTC
CASSLLGPATQFF
>NA|TRBJ2-1|TRBV6-1|TRBD2
TGTGCCAGCACCCCGGGGGGTTACAATGAGCAGTTCTTC
CASTPGGYNEQFF
>many|TRBJ1-5|TRBV6-1|TRBD1
TGTGCCAGCAGTCGACAGGGGGGGAACAATCAGCCCCAGCATTTT
CASSRQGGNNQPQHF
>many|TRBJ2-5|TRBV5-1|NA
TGCGCCAGCAGCTCTCTACGGGAGACCCAGTACTTC
CASSSLRETQYF
>few|TRBJ2-4|TRBV5-5|TRBD2
TGTGCCAGCAGCGCCGGACTAGTCTCGTACATTCAGTACTTC
CASSAGLVSYIQYF
>few|TRBJ2-1|TRBV4-3|TRBD1
TGCGCCAGCAGCCAAGATGGGGACAGAGGGGTCAATGAGCAGTTCTTC
CASSQDGDRGVNEQFF
>NA|TRBJ2-2|TRBV7-9|NA
TGTGCCAGCAGCTTTGAGGCCGGGGAGCTGTTTTTT
CASSFEAGELFF
>NA|TRBJ1-1|TRBV20-1|TRBD1
TGCAGTGCCCCCTCTGCGGACAGGGCAACTGAAGCTTTCTTT
CSAPSADRATEAFF
>NA|TRBJ1-1|TRBV29-1|NA
TGCAGCGCCATACAGGTGACTCTCGGTGAAGCTTTCTTT
CSAIQVTLGEAFF
>NA|TRBJ2-7|TRBV6-1|NA
TGTGCCAGCAAACGACAGCGCTACGAGCAGTACTTC
CASKRQRYEQYF
>many|TRBJ2-1|TRBV20-1|NA
TGCAGTGCTGAGAGGAGACCCGGGACCAGGTACAATGAGCAGTTCTTC
CSAERRPGTRYNEQFF
>NA|TRBJ2-2|TRBV12-3/TRBV12-4|TRBD2
TGTGCCAGCAGTCTGACTAGCGGGGCTGCCGGGGAGCTGTTTTTT
CASSLTSGAAGELFF
>NA|TRBJ2-7|TRBV29-1|NA
TGCAGCGTTGAATTACTAGGTAACGAGCAGTACTTC
CSVELLGNEQYF
>NA|TRBJ2-2|TRBV9|NA
TGTGCCAGCAGCGTAGACATTTTCTCCGGGGAGCTGTTTTTT
CASSVDIFSGELFF
>few|TRBJ2-1|TRBV5-1|TRBD2
TGCGCCAGCAGCTTGGGACCTAGCGGGGAAGGTGAGCAGTTCTTC
CASSLGPSGEGEQFF
>few|TRBJ2-2|TRBV21-1|NA
TGTGCCAGCACTCTCCTAATGGACAGGGCGGCGAACACCGGGGAGCTGTTTTTT
CASTLLMDRAANTGELFF
>NA|TRBJ2-5|TRBV5-1|NA
TGCGCCAGCAGCTTGTGGGGGTCGGAAGAGACCCAGTACTTC
CASSLWGSEETQYF
>many|TRBJ2-7|TRBV29-1|TRBD1
TGCAGCGTCGGGGGACAGGGCTACGAGCAGTACTTC
CSVGGQGYEQYF
>NA|TRBJ2-1|TRBV5-1|TRBD2
TGCGCCAGCAGCCCCGGCGGCGGGAGAAATGGTGAGCAGTTCTTC
CASSPGGGRNGEQFF
>NA|TRBJ2-7|TRBV7-2|NA
TGTGCCAGCAGCCCCCCGGAGAGGGCCGAGCAGTACTTC
CASSPPERAEQYF
>NA|TRBJ2-3|TRBV3-1|TRBD2
TGTGCCAGCAGCCCCCTTCTGGGGCGGGGGGGCGGCACGCAGTATTTT
CASSPLLGRGGGTQYF
>NA|TRBJ1-1|TRBV20-1|TRBD1
TGCAGTGCTAAAAAATCCGGGACAGTCAACACTGAAGCTTTCTTT
CSAKKSGTVNTEAFF
>NA|TRBJ1-2|TRBV12-3/TRBV12-4|TRBD1
TGTGCCAGCAGCCCGGGACAGGGCATAATCTATGGCTACACCTTC
CASSPGQGIIYGYTF
>NA|TRBJ2-1|TRBV24-1|NA
TGTGCCACCAGTGACGTTAGTGCTGAGCAGTTCTTC
CATSDVSAEQFF
>few|TRBJ1-2|TRBV20-1|NA
TGCAGTGCTAGGCCAACCCCATATGGCTACACCTTC
CSARPTPYGYTF
>NA|TRBJ2-1|TRBV5-4|TRBD1
TGTGCCGTCCACCCCGAGGGACAGAATTCCAATGAGCAGTTCTTC
CAVHPEGQNSNEQFF
>few|TRBJ2-1|TRBV20-1|TRBD2
TGCAGTGCTAGGCCTAGCGGGAGGAGGAGCTCCTACAATGAGCAGTTCTTC
CSARPSGRRSSYNEQFF
>few|TRBJ1-1|TRBV15|NA
TGTGCCACCAGCAGAGAAAAGGGTTGGAACACTGAAGCTTTCTTT
CATSREKGWNTEAFF
>few|TRBJ2-2|TRBV18|TRBD2
TGTGCCAGCTCACCATATGGACTAGCGGGAGGCCTCGCGAACACCGGGGAGCTGTTTTTT
CASSPYGLAGGLANTGELFF
>few|TRBJ1-5|TRBV7-8|NA
TGTGCCAGCAGCCGGACAGAAGATCAGCCCCAGCATTTT
CASSRTEDQPQHF
>NA|TRBJ2-5|TRBV7-2|NA
TGTGCCAGCAGCTACCTCAGCAGCCAAGAGACCCAGTACTTC
CASSYLSSQETQYF
>NA|TRBJ2-1|TRBV5-1|NA
TGCGCCAGCAGCAGCCAAGGGGGACAAAGCTCCTACAATGAGCAGTTCTTC
CASSSQGGQSSYNEQFF